The subject of this entry is one TCR beta chain. Antigen: not known. The source of the sample is a study of lung T cells in sarcoidosis with Löfgren's syndrome. Background on the study: Repertoire analyses centered on Löfgren's syndrome patients. Overall study findings and caveats: These T cells were suggested, not shown, to recognize a putative antigen. Löfgren's syndrome patients reportedly showed greatest TRAV12-1 and TRBV2 expansion versus controls. Multiple Löfgren's syndrome patients reportedly shared TRAV12-1 and TRBV2 CDR3 motifs, suggesting public CD4+ TCRs.

A single record per CDR3 protein comes from TCRdb applying MiXCR to the reads. This table holds fewer than 80,000 distinct CDR3 sequences, about 20% found once. CDR1 and CDR2 (germline): SGHNT, YYREEE (reference sequence). Trimming left V 0 bases short and J 5 bases short, with 12 bases between. The CDR3 is 14 residues long. V gene TRBV5-4 combines with J gene TRBJ2-7, with TRBD1 as a possible D gene (6 bases). The clonotype was recovered from a human donor with sarcoidosis (Löfgren's syndrome or another form), or a control subject (not recorded which). The source material was CD4+ T cells from PBMCs. The CDR3 nucleotides are TGTGCCAGCAGCTTGGATCTACAGGGACACGAGCAGTACTTC. It yields the protein CASSLDLQGHEQYF.